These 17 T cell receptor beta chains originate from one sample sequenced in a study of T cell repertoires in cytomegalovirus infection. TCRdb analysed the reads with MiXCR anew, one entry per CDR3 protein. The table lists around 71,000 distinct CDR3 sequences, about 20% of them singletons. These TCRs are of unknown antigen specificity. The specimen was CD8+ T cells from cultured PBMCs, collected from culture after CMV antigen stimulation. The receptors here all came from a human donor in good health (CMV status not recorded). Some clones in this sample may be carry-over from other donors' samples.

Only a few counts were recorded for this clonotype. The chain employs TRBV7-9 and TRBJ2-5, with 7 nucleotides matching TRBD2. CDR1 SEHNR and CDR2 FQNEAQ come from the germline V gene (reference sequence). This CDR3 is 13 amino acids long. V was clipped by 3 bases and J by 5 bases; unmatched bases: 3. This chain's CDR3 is CASSLGGLETQYF. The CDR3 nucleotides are TGTGCCAGCAGCTTGGGGGGGTTGGAGACCCAGTACTTC.

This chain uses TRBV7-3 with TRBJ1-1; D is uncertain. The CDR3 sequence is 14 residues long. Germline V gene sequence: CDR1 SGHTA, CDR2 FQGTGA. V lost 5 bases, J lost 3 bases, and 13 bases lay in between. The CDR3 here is CASSPDLSDTEAFF. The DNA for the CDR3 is TGTGCCAGCAGCCCGGACCTATCGGACACTGAAGCTTTCTTT.

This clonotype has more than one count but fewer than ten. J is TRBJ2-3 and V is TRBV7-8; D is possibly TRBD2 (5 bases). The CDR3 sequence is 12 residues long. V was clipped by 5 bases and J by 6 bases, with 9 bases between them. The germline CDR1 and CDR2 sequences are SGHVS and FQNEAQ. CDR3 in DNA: TGTGCCAGCAGCCGTAGCGCCGATACGCAGTATTTT. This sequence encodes CASSRSADTQYF.

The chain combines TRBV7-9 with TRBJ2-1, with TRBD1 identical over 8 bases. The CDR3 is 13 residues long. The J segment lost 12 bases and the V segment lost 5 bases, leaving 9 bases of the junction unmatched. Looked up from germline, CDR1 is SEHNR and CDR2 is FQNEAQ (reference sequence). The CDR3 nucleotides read TGTGCCAGCAGCCTCGACAGGGGACAAGGGCAGTTCTTC. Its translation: CASSLDRGQGQFF.

The CDR3: CASRPPDRGTEAFF. In nucleotides, the CDR3 is TGTGCCAGCAGACCCCCCGACAGGGGGACTGAAGCTTTCTTT. This chain uses TRBV7-9 with TRBJ1-1; 9 nucleotides align to TRBD1. Germline CDR1 reads SEHNR; CDR2 reads FQNEAQ (reference sequence). V lost 6 bases to trimming and J lost 5 bases; unmatched junction nucleotides: 7. The CDR3 has 14 amino acids.

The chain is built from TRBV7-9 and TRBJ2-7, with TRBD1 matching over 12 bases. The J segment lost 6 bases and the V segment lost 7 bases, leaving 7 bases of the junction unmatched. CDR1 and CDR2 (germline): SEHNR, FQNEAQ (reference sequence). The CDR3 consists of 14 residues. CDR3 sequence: CASIAGTGGGEQYF. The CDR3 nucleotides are TGTGCCAGCATCGCCGGGACAGGGGGCGGCGAGCAGTACTTC. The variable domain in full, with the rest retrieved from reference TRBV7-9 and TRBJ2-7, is DTGVSQNPRHKITKRGQNVTFRCDPISEHNRLYWYRQTLGQGPEFLTYFQNEAQLEKSRLLSDRFSAERPKGSFSTLEIQRTEQGDSAMYLCASIAGTGGGEQYFGPGTRLTVT.

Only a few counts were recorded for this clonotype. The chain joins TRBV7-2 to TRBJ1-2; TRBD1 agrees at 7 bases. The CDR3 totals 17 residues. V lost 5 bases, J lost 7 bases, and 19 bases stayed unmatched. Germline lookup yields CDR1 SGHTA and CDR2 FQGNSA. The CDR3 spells CASSQDPTGRSVSGYTF. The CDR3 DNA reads TGTGCCAGCAGCCAAGACCCGACAGGGCGTAGTGTTTCTGGCTACACCTTC.

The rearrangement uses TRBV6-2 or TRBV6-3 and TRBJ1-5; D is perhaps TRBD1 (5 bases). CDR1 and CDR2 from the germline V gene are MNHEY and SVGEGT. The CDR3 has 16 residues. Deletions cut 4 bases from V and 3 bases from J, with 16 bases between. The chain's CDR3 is CASSWGTVPFNQPQHF. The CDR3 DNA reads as TGTGCCAGCAGTTGGGGGACGGTGCCCTTCAATCAGCCCCAGCATTTT.

Written as DNA, the CDR3 is TGTGCCAGCAGTTATTACAGGGCGGAAGATACGCAGTATTTT. It translates to CASSYYRAEDTQYF. This chain connects TRBV6-5 to TRBJ2-3; TRBD1 is a possible D gene (6 bases). Trimming shortened V by 3 bases and J by 5 bases, and 12 bases separated the two germline ends. Germline-derived CDR1 and CDR2 are MNHEY and SVGAGI. The CDR3 loop spans 14 amino acids.

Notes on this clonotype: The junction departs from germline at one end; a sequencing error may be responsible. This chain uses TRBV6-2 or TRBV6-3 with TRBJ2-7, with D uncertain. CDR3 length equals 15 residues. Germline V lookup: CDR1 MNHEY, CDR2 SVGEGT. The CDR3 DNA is TGTGACAGCAGTTTGTTTCGGGCTTCGGGTTACGAGCAGTACTTC. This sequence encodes CDSSLFRASGYEQYF.

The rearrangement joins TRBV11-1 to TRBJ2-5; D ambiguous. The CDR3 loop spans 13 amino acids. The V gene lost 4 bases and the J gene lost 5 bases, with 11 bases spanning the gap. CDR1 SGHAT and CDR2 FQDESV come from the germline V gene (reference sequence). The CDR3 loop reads CASSSIGRETQYF. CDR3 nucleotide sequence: TGTGCCAGCAGCTCCATTGGTCGCGAGACCCAGTACTTC. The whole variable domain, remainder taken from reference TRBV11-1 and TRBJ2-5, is EAEVAQSPRYKITEKSQAVAFWCDPISGHATLYWYRQILGQGPELLVQFQDESVVDDSQLPKDRFSAERLKGVDSTLKIQPAELGDSAMYLCASSSIGRETQYFGPGTRLLVL.

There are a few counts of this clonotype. This CDR3 reads CASSLLRGHIYNSPLHF. The CDR3 DNA reads as TGTGCCAGCAGCCTTTTAAGGGGACACATCTATAATTCACCCCTCCACTTT. The chain links TRBV14 to TRBJ1-6; weak D call: TRBD1 (6 bases). The V and J ends lost 4 bases and 3 bases respectively, with 16 bases between them. This CDR3 has 17 amino acids. The germline gives CDR1 SGHDN, CDR2 FVKESK.

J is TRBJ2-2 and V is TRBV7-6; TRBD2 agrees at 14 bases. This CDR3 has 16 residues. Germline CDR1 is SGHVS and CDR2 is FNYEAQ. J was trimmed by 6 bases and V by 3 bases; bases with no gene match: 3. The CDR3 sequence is CASSFRTSGGSGELFF. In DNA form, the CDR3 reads TGTGCCAGCAGCTTTAGGACTAGCGGGGGGTCCGGGGAGCTGTTTTTT. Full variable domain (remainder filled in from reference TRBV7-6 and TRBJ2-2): GAGVSQSPRYKVTKRGQDVALRCDPISGHVSLYWYRQALGQGPEFLTYFNYEAQQDKSGLPNDRFSAERPEGSISTLTIQRTEQRDSAMYRCASSFRTSGGSGELFFGEGSRLTVL.

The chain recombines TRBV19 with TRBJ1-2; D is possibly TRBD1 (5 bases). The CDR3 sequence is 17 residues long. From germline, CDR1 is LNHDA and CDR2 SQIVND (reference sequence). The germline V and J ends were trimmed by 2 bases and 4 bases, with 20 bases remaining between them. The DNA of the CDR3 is TGTGCCAGTAGTATATCGGGACGGGCGGCCTACCTCTATGGCTACACCTTC. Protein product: CASSISGRAAYLYGYTF. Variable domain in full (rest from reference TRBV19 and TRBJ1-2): DGGITQSPKYLFRKEGQNVTLSCEQNLNHDAMYWYRQDPGQGLRLIYYSQIVNDFQKGDIAEGYSVSREKKESFPLTVTSAQKNPTAFYLCASSISGRAAYLYGYTFGSGTRLTVV.

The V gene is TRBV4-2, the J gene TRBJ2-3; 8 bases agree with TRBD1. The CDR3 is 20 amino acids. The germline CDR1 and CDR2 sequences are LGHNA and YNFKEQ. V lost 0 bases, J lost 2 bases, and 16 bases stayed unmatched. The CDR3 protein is CASSQDETGGSLGDTDTQYF. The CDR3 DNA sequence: TGTGCCAGCAGCCAAGATGAAACAGGGGGAAGTCTAGGGGACACAGATACGCAGTATTTT.

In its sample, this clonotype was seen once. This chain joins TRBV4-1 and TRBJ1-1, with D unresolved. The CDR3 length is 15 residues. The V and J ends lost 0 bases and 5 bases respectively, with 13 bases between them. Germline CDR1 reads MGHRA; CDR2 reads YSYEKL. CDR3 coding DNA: TGCGCCAGCAGCCAAGATGGTCAGGCGAATACTGAAGCTTTCTTT. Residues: CASSQDGQANTEAFF.

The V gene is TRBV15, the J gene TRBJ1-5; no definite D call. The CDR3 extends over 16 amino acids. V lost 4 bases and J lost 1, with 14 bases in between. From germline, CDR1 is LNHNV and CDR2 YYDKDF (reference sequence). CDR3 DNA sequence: TGTGCCACCAGCAACCGGCCAGGTGAAAGCAATCAGCCCCAGCATTTT. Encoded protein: CATSNRPGESNQPQHF.